These T cell receptor beta chains were read from a single sample in a study of blood T cell repertoires in COVID-19. This table comes from immunoSEQ multiplex PCR, and its TCRdb copy is limited to in-frame clones, with some not included. Of some 130,000 clones detected, around nine tenths appear once; the ten largest clones hold around 10%. Sample: peripheral blood. These receptors were obtained from a woman between 65 and 79 years old with COVID-19, enrolled during active disease. CDR3s include the opening cysteine and the closing phenylalanine or tryptophan. Fields, in order: D gene, J gene, V gene, clone size, CDR3 protein, CDR3 DNA. The D gene is left open where the match is weak. The size of a clone is reported for some rows only, either as once, few or many, or as a class for expanded clones.

D gene: .; J gene: TRBJ2-3; V gene: TRBV15; clone size: .; CDR3 protein: CATSRGWSGKGDTQYF; CDR3 DNA: TGTGCCACCAGCAGAGGATGGTCGGGGAAAGGAGATACGCAGTATTTT
D gene: TRBD1; J gene: TRBJ1-1; V gene: TRBV4-2; clone size: .; CDR3 protein: CASSHVVGGRDTEAFF; CDR3 DNA: TGTGCCAGCAGCCATGTGGTAGGGGGCAGGGACACTGAAGCTTTCTTT
D gene: TRBD1; J gene: TRBJ1-1; V gene: TRBV5-1; clone size: .; CDR3 protein: CASSFEGGFDTEAFF; CDR3 DNA: TGCGCCAGCAGCTTCGAAGGGGGCTTCGACACTGAAGCTTTCTTT
D gene: .; J gene: TRBJ1-4; V gene: TRBV28; clone size: .; CDR3 protein: CASSSRTEYNEKLFF; CDR3 DNA: TGTGCCAGCAGTTCAAGGACAGAATATAATGAAAAACTGTTTTTT
D gene: TRBD1; J gene: TRBJ2-7; V gene: TRBV14; clone size: once; CDR3 protein: CASSPRDSPYEQYF; CDR3 DNA: TGTGCCAGCAGCCCCCGGGACAGCCCCTACGAGCAGTACTTC
D gene: .; J gene: TRBJ2-7; V gene: TRBV7-8; clone size: few; CDR3 protein: CASSSRVTEQYF; CDR3 DNA: TGTGCCAGCAGCTCCAGGGTGACCGAGCAGTACTTC
D gene: .; J gene: TRBJ2-1; V gene: TRBV5-1; clone size: .; CDR3 protein: CASSSIAGADNEQFF; CDR3 DNA: TGCGCCAGCAGCTCAATTGCGGGGGCGGACAATGAGCAGTTCTTC
D gene: TRBD2; J gene: TRBJ2-1; V gene: TRBV13; clone size: .; CDR3 protein: CASGGAYNEQFF; CDR3 DNA: TGTGCCAGCGGGGGGGCCTACAATGAGCAGTTCTTC
D gene: .; J gene: TRBJ2-7; V gene: TRBV21-1; clone size: .; CDR3 protein: CASSTEADLSYEQYF; CDR3 DNA: TGTGCCAGCAGCACCGAAGCGGACCTATCCTACGAGCAGTACTTC
D gene: .; J gene: TRBJ1-6; V gene: TRBV19; clone size: .; CDR3 protein: CASSITPGMGGSPLHF; CDR3 DNA: TGTGCCAGTAGTATAACCCCCGGGATGGGGGGTTCACCCCTCCACTTT
D gene: TRBD1; J gene: TRBJ1-4; V gene: TRBV7-2; clone size: .; CDR3 protein: CASWTGSGNEKLFF; CDR3 DNA: TGTGCCAGTTGGACAGGGAGTGGTAATGAAAAACTGTTTTTT
D gene: TRBD1; J gene: TRBJ1-2; V gene: TRBV5-1; clone size: .; CDR3 protein: CASSPFGDRGTNYGYTF; CDR3 DNA: TGCGCCAGCAGCCCCTTCGGGGACAGGGGAACTAACTATGGCTACACCTTC
D gene: .; J gene: TRBJ1-4; V gene: TRBV6-5; clone size: .; CDR3 protein: CASSRRGDEKLFF; CDR3 DNA: TGTGCCAGTTCCCGGCGCGGGGATGAAAAACTGTTTTTT
D gene: TRBD1; J gene: TRBJ2-1; V gene: TRBV5-1; clone size: .; CDR3 protein: CASSRMTGGIYNEQFF; CDR3 DNA: TGCGCCAGCAGCAGAATGACAGGGGGAATCTACAATGAGCAGTTCTTC
D gene: TRBD2; J gene: TRBJ2-7; V gene: TRBV5-4; clone size: .; CDR3 protein: CASSLGLAGDTYEQYF; CDR3 DNA: TGTGCCAGCAGCTTGGGACTGGCGGGGGATACCTACGAGCAGTACTTC
D gene: .; J gene: TRBJ2-1; V gene: TRBV6-5; clone size: .; CDR3 protein: CASGLSYNEQFF; CDR3 DNA: TGTGCCAGCGGACTCTCCTACAATGAGCAGTTCTTC
D gene: .; J gene: TRBJ1-5; V gene: TRBV3-1/TRBV3-2; clone size: .; CDR3 protein: CASSQGGNSNQPQHF; CDR3 DNA: TGTGCCAGCAGCCAAGGGGGCAATAGCAATCAGCCCCAGCATTTT
D gene: .; J gene: TRBJ2-2; V gene: TRBV3-1/TRBV3-2; clone size: .; CDR3 protein: CASSPPVNTGELFF; CDR3 DNA: TGTGCCAGCAGCCCCCCAGTGAACACCGGGGAGCTGTTTTTT
D gene: .; J gene: TRBJ2-3; V gene: TRBV9; clone size: once; CDR3 protein: CASSVGHRTDTQYF; CDR3 DNA: TGTGCCAGCAGCGTCGGACACCGCACAGATACGCAGTATTTT
D gene: TRBD2; J gene: TRBJ2-7; V gene: TRBV6-2/TRBV6-3; clone size: .; CDR3 protein: CASSLPQTSGGYEQYF; CDR3 DNA: TGTGCCAGCAGTTTACCTCAGACTAGCGGGGGCTACGAGCAGTACTTC
D gene: TRBD2; J gene: TRBJ2-3; V gene: TRBV11-2; clone size: .; CDR3 protein: CASSLSGGARTDTQYF; CDR3 DNA: TGTGCCAGCAGCCTTAGCGGGGGGGCCCGCACAGATACGCAGTATTTT
D gene: TRBD2; J gene: TRBJ2-1; V gene: TRBV29-1; clone size: few; CDR3 protein: CSVRRGGGTYNEQFF; CDR3 DNA: TGCAGCGTTAGGCGGGGGGGTGGTACCTACAATGAGCAGTTCTTC
D gene: .; J gene: TRBJ1-1; V gene: TRBV5-1; clone size: .; CDR3 protein: CASSLTRLNTEAFF; CDR3 DNA: TGCGCCAGCAGCTTGACCAGGCTAAACACTGAAGCTTTCTTT
D gene: TRBD2; J gene: TRBJ2-5; V gene: TRBV11-3; clone size: .; CDR3 protein: CASSPAGGWETQYF; CDR3 DNA: TGTGCCAGCAGCCCCGCGGGGGGCTGGGAGACCCAGTACTTC
D gene: .; J gene: TRBJ2-7; V gene: TRBV5-6; clone size: .; CDR3 protein: CASSLSWRVDYEQYF; CDR3 DNA: TGTGCCAGCAGCCTGTCTTGGCGGGTTGACTACGAGCAGTACTTC
D gene: .; J gene: TRBJ1-2; V gene: TRBV29-1; clone size: .; CDR3 protein: CSADSSGGPFSGYTF; CDR3 DNA: TGCAGCGCCGACTCGTCGGGGGGCCCCTTTTCTGGCTACACCTTC
D gene: .; J gene: TRBJ2-5; V gene: TRBV30; clone size: .; CDR3 protein: CAWSKDRQETQYF; CDR3 DNA: TGTGCCTGGAGTAAAGACAGGCAAGAGACCCAGTACTTC
D gene: TRBD1; J gene: TRBJ2-5; V gene: TRBV30; clone size: .; CDR3 protein: CAWSVSSGTAETQYF; CDR3 DNA: TGTGCCTGGAGTGTATCGTCGGGGACAGCCGAGACCCAGTACTTC
D gene: .; J gene: TRBJ1-2; V gene: TRBV2; clone size: .; CDR3 protein: CASSEGTGLRANYGYTF; CDR3 DNA: TGTGCCAGCAGTGAAGGAACAGGGCTGAGGGCTAACTATGGCTACACCTTC